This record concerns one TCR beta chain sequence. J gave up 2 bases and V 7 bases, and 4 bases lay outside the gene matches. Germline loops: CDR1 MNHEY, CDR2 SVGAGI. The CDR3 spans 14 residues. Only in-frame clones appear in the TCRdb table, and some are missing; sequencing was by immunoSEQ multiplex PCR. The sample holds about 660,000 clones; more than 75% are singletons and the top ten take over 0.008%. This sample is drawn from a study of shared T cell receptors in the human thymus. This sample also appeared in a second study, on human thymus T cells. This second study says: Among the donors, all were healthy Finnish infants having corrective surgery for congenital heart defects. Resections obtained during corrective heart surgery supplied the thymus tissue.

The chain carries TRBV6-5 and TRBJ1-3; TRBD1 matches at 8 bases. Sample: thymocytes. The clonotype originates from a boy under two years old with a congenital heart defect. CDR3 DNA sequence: TGTGCCAGCACCCAGACAGGGGCTGGAAACACCATATATTTT. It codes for CASTQTGAGNTIYF.